These 18 T cell receptor beta chains originate from one sample sequenced in a study of blood T cell repertoires in COVID-19. Measured with immunoSEQ multiplex PCR; TCRdb has only the in-frame clones, and not every one. The top ten clones hold under 4.5% of a sample with about 210,000 clones, more than 70% of them seen once. Sequenced: PBMCs or T cells enriched from blood (not recorded which). These receptors originate from a man aged 25 to 45 with acute COVID-19.

Only one count was recorded for this clone. V gene TRBV28 combines with J gene TRBJ1-3; D gene ambiguous. The CDR3 sequence is 17 residues long. V was pared by 3 bases and J by 0 bases, with 15 bases between. The germline CDR1 and CDR2 sequences are MDHEN and SYDVKM. The CDR3 region is CASSLYPTKSSGNTIYF. The CDR3 DNA reads TGTGCCAGCAGTTTGTACCCTACCAAGAGCTCTGGAAACACCATATATTTT.

This clone appeared once. The rearrangement uses TRBV6-5 and TRBJ1-1; 8 nucleotides match TRBD1. With V trimmed by 7 bases and J by 4 bases, 5 bases remained unmatched. The V gene's germline CDR1 is MNHEY and CDR2 SVGAGI. This CDR3 is built from 13 residues. In DNA form, the CDR3 reads TGTGCCAGCACGACAGGGGAGAGCACTGAAGCTTTCTTT. As protein: CASTTGESTEAFF.

The chain is built from TRBV16 and TRBJ2-7, with 9 bases that match TRBD1. The V gene's germline CDR1 is KGHSY and CDR2 FQNENV. V dropped 1 base and J dropped 6; count of bases not matched to a gene: 1. CDR3 length: 13 residues. The CDR3 is CASSQLQGAEQYF. CDR3 in DNA: TGTGCCAGCAGCCAATTACAGGGGGCCGAGCAGTACTTC. Complete variable domain (other parts from reference TRBV16 and TRBJ2-7): GEEVAQTPKHLVRGEGQKAKLYCAPIKGHSYVFWYQQVLKNEFKFLISFQNENVFDETGMPKERFSAKCLPNSPCSLEIQATKLEDSAVYFCASSQLQGAEQYFGPGTRLTVT.

The chain is built from TRBV18 and TRBJ1-1; D is ambiguous. The germline V and J ends were trimmed by 3 bases and 2 bases, with 13 bases remaining between them. The germline CDR1 and CDR2 sequences are KGHSH and LQKENI. The CDR3 has 15 residues. CDR3 amino acids: CASSPARARNTEAFF. The CDR3 region has the DNA TGTGCCAGCTCACCGGCGCGGGCCAGAAACACTGAAGCTTTCTTT.

This chain connects TRBV4-2 to TRBJ2-1, with a tentative D call TRBD2 (6 bases). This CDR3 is built from 15 residues. In germline, CDR1 is LGHNA, CDR2 YNFKEQ. V was pared by 2 bases and J by 5 bases, with 13 bases between. The CDR3 region is CASSQSWEVDNEQFF. CDR3 DNA sequence: TGTGCCAGCAGCCAATCGTGGGAGGTGGACAATGAGCAGTTCTTC.

V gene TRBV27 combines with J gene TRBJ2-7; 12 positions agree with TRBD1. Germline assignment: CDR1 MNHEY and CDR2 SMNVEV (reference sequence). This CDR3 is 14 amino acids long. The V segment lost 9 bases and the J segment 6 bases; nucleotides outside the gene matches: 9. CDR3 DNA sequence: TGTGCCAGTAGCCGGGGACAGGGGGCTTTCGAGCAGTACTTC. Its protein is CASSRGQGAFEQYF.

The chain employs TRBV18 and TRBJ2-2; 9 bases agree with TRBD1. Germline V CDR1 and CDR2: KGHSH, LQKENI. CDR3 length equals 15 residues. Trimming at V came to 3 bases and at J to 7 bases, leaving 6 bases not matched to a gene. The CDR3 is CASSPVTGGNGELFF. The CDR3 DNA is TGTGCCAGCTCACCGGTGACAGGGGGAAACGGGGAGCTGTTTTTT. The entire variable domain, with the rest obtained from reference TRBV18 and TRBJ2-2, is as follows: NAGVMQNPRHLVRRRGQEARLRCSPMKGHSHVYWYRQLPEEGLKFMVYLQKENIIDESGMPKERFSAEFPKEGPSILRIQQVVRGDSAAYFCASSPVTGGNGELFFGEGSRLTVL.

The chain carries TRBV9 and TRBJ1-1; D not certain. The CDR3 is 13 amino acids. The V gene lost 3 bases and the J gene lost 5 bases, with 11 bases spanning the gap. Germline V CDR1 and CDR2: SGDLS, YYNGEE. The CDR3 spells CASSATSGTEAFF. CDR3 sequence (DNA): TGTGCCAGCAGCGCTACTTCGGGGACTGAAGCTTTCTTT. Based on the CDR3 plus reference TRBV9 and TRBJ1-1, the full variable domain is DSGVTQTPKHLITATGQRVTLRCSPRSGDLSVYWYQQSLDQGLQFLIQYYNGEERAKGNILERFSAQQFPDLHSELNLSSLELGDSALYFCASSATSGTEAFFGQGTRLTVV.

The rearrangement joins TRBV27 to TRBJ2-5; TRBD1 is a possible D gene (5 bases). The V gene's germline CDR1 is MNHEY and CDR2 SMNVEV (reference sequence). V lost 4 bases and J lost 2, with 14 bases in between. The CDR3 has 15 residues. DNA for the CDR3: TGTGCCAGCAGTTCCCTAGGGGCTCCTCAAGAGACCCAGTACTTC. Amino acid sequence: CASSSLGAPQETQYF.

The CDR3: CASSRGTGGTGELFF. CDR3 DNA sequence: TGTGCCAGCAGCAGGGGGACAGGGGGCACCGGGGAGCTGTTTTTT. The V gene is TRBV14, the J gene TRBJ2-2, with TRBD1 matching over 11 bases. Trimming cost V 5 bases and J 4 bases; bases outside gene matches: 3. The CDR3 runs 15 residues. CDR1 and CDR2 (germline): SGHDN, FVKESK.

This sequence joins TRBV12-3 or TRBV12-4 and TRBJ1-6; D remains ambiguous. This CDR3 region has 13 residues. With 5 bases removed from V and 7 bases from J, the gap between germline ends came to 9 bases. As DNA, the CDR3 is TGTGCCAGCAGTCGGAGTCCCAATTCACCCCTCCACTTT. Amino acids: CASSRSPNSPLHF.

The genes are TRBV3-1 (or the pseudogene TRBV3-2) and TRBJ1-6; 10 nucleotides agree with TRBD1. J gave up 7 bases and V 4 bases, and 1 base lay outside the gene matches. CDR1 LGHDT and CDR2 YNNKEL come from the germline V gene (reference sequence). The CDR3 is made up of 14 amino acids. Here the CDR3 DNA reads TGTGCCAGCAGCCCGGGACAGGGGAATTCACCCCTCCACTTT. Amino acids: CASSPGQGNSPLHF.

CDR3 residues: CASDRGTDGELFF. The CDR3, as DNA: TGTGCTAGCGACAGGGGGACGGACGGGGAGCTGTTTTTT. The chain recombines TRBV2 with TRBJ2-2; TRBD1 aligns across 9 bases. The CDR3 contains 13 residues. Germline CDR1 and CDR2: SNHLY and FYNNEI.

The V gene is TRBV3-1 (or the pseudogene TRBV3-2), the J gene TRBJ2-1; D is perhaps TRBD1 (5 bases). This CDR3 region has 18 residues. Germline V lookup: CDR1 LGHDT, CDR2 YNNKEL (reference sequence). The ends were cut back, 4 bases at V and 0 bases at J, with 19 bases in the middle. The CDR3 reads CASSPWGSGLSSYNEQFF. Here the CDR3 DNA reads TGTGCCAGCAGCCCCTGGGGCAGTGGTTTGAGCTCCTACAATGAGCAGTTCTTC.

The chain couples TRBV10-3 to TRBJ1-2, with TRBD1 matching 8 bases. J was trimmed by 2 bases and V by 1 base; bases with no gene match: 6. There are 16 residues in the CDR3. The germline V gene has CDR1 ENHRY and CDR2 SYGVKD. As DNA, the CDR3 is TGTGCCATCAGTGAGTGGACAGGGATTGAAAACTATGGCTACACCTTC. Translated, it gives CAISEWTGIENYGYTF.

The CDR3 DNA sequence: TGTGCCAGCAGCGCCACATCGGGGGGGTGGGATACGCAGTATTTT. Protein sequence: CASSATSGGWDTQYF. The chain has TRBV9 and TRBJ2-3; 8 positions agree with TRBD2. Germline lookup yields CDR1 SGDLS and CDR2 YYNGEE. Trimming at V came to 3 bases and at J to 6 bases, leaving 9 bases not matched to a gene. The CDR3 is 15 residues long.

V usage is TRBV7-6 and J usage is TRBJ2-5; the D is unclear. Trimming stripped 8 bases from V and 6 bases from J, with 16 bases between. The germline gives CDR1 SGHVS, CDR2 FNYEAQ. This CDR3 spans 13 amino acids. CDR3 region: CASSLSQIKTQYF. For the CDR3, the DNA is TGTGCCAGCTCACTTAGCCAGATCAAGACCCAGTACTTC.

This clone was seen only a few times. The CDR3 reads CASSQVARPNEQYF. CDR3 nucleotides: TGTGCCAGCAGCCAAGTTGCCAGGCCTAACGAGCAGTACTTC. The chain carries TRBV3-1 (or the pseudogene TRBV3-2) and TRBJ2-7; D remains unclear. This CDR3 has 14 amino acids. Germline-derived CDR1 and CDR2 are LGHDT and YNNKEL (reference sequence). The germline V and J ends were trimmed by 1 base and 5 bases, with 12 bases remaining between them.